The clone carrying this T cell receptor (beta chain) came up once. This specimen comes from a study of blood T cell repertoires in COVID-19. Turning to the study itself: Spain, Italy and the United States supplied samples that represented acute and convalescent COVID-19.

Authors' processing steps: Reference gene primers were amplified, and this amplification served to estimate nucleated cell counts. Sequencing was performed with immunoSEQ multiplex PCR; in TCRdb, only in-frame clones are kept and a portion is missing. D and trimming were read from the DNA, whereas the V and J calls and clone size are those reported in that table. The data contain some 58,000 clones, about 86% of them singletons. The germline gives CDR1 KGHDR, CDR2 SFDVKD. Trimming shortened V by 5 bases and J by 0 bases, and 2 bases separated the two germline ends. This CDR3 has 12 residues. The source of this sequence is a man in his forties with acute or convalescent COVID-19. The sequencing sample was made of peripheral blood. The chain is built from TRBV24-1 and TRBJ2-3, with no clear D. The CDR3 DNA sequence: TGTGCCACCAGTGCTAGCACAGATACGCAGTATTTT. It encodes CATSASTDTQYF.